This TCR beta chain derives from a study of monozygotic twins with inflammatory bowel disease. Study outcomes and limitations: It was not supported that a single strong signal or clonotype was associated with IBD.

T cells were not sorted, and total RNA was isolated straight from whole blood. A total RNA quantity of about 4,000 ng went into each TCR library. TCRdb reprocessed the 5' RACE reads and reports one entry per CDR3 protein, with no DNA. The table lists a few hundred thousand distinct CDR3 sequences. The CDR3 has 15 residues. Germline CDR1 SGDLS, CDR2 YYNGEE. With respect to this clonotype: Its antigen is unidentified.

The rearrangement uses TRBV9 and TRBJ2-7; TCRdb reports TRBD1, a call that lacks DNA to check it against. The origin of this receptor is a human donor with ulcerative colitis or Crohn's disease, or a healthy co-twin of an affected twin (not recorded which). Source material: blood. This CDR3 is CASSAGTTISYEQYF. The full variable domain, with the rest looked up from reference TRBV9 and TRBJ2-7, is DSGVTQTPKHLITATGQRVTLRCSPRSGDLSVYWYQQSLDQGLQFLIQYYNGEERAKGNILERFSAQQFPDLHSELNLSSLELGDSALYFCASSAGTTISYEQYFGPGTRLTVT.